One T cell receptor beta chain is described in this entry. Antigen specificity is unknown. Measured with immunoSEQ multiplex PCR; TCRdb has only the in-frame clones, and not every one. The sample includes tens of thousands of clones, about nine tenths seen only once; the top ten take 1.1% to 1.5%. This sample was taken from a study of CD4 T cells in relation to SARS-CoV-2 and coronaviruses. The unexposed donors gave CD4+ T cells in 2011-2018, prior to COVID-19. The CDR3 sequence is 18 residues long. J gave up 5 bases and V 2 bases, and 13 bases lay outside the gene matches. Germline V gene lookup returns CDR1 SGHRS and CDR2 YFSETQ. Study observations and caveats: The assay detects memory recall responses, not culture-primed primary responses.

This sequence was found in a human donor in good health. V usage is TRBV5-1 and J usage is TRBJ1-1, with TRBD1 identical over 12 bases. Sequenced: memory CD4+ T cells from PBMCs. CDR3 bases: TGCGCCAGCAGCTTCAACTCGGGACAGGGGGCGCCGAGGACTGAAGCTTTCTTT. Its protein is CASSFNSGQGAPRTEAFF.